The source of this T cell receptor (beta chain) is a study of T cell responses to AZD1222 COVID-19 vaccine. Across the study: Both about-4-week and about-12-week second-dose recipients were combined. Notes on the study in general: Spike-specific TCR depth and breadth grew after two AZD1222 doses. Across the whole spike, CD4 TCRs peaked at regions 160-218 and 743-854. At baseline, just a handful of AZD1222 recipients tested seropositive.

On this clone itself: What it binds is not known.

Sequenced by immunoSEQ multiplex PCR; TCRdb stores in-frame clones only, minus some. The data show around 130,000 clones, 93% seen once. Source: peripheral blood, taken on day 0 of AZD1222 vaccination. The receptor comes from an adult in good health.

CDR3 residues: CASSLATGALSPLHF. The CDR3 DNA sequence: TGTGCCAGCAGCTTAGCGACTGGGGCTCTTTCACCCCTCCACTTT. V and J are TRBV7-2 and TRBJ1-6; D perhaps matches TRBD1 (5 bases). The CDR3 length is 15 residues. Germline CDR1 is SGHTA and CDR2 is FQGNSA. V was pared by 0 bases and J by 9 bases, with 12 bases between.